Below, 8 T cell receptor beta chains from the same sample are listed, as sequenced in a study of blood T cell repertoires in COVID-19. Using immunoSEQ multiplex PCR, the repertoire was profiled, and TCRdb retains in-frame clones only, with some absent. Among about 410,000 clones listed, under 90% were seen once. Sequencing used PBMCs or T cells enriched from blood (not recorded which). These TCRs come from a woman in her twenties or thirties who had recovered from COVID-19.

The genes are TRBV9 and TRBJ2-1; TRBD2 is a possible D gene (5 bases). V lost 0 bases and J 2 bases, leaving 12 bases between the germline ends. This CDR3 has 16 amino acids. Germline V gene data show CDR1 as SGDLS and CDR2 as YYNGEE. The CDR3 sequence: CASSVGPDLTYNEQFF. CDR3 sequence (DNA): TGTGCCAGCAGCGTAGGCCCGGACTTGACCTACAATGAGCAGTTCTTC. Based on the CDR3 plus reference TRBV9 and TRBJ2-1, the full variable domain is DSGVTQTPKHLITATGQRVTLRCSPRSGDLSVYWYQQSLDQGLQFLIQYYNGEERAKGNILERFSAQQFPDLHSELNLSSLELGDSALYFCASSVGPDLTYNEQFFGPGTRLTVL.

The CDR3 bases are TGTGCCAGCAGCCAAATCCCTAGCGAGACCCAGTACTTC. This encodes CASSQIPSETQYF. The V call is TRBV7-3, the J call TRBJ2-5, with D perhaps matching TRBD2 (5 bases). From germline, CDR1 is SGHTA and CDR2 FQGTGA. Between the trimmed V and J ends, which lost 5 bases and 5 bases, there was a span of 12 bases. CDR3 length: 13 residues.

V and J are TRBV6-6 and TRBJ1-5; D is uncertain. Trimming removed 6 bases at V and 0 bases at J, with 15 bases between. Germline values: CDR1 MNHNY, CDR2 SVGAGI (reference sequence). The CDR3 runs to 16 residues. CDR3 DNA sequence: TGTGCCAGCAGATCGGGCCCGAGGGTTAGCAATCAGCCCCAGCATTTT. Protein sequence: CASRSGPRVSNQPQHF.

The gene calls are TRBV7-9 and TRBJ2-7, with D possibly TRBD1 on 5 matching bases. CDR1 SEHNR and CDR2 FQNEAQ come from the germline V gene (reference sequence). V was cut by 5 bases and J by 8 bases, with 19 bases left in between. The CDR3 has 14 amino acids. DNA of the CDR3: TGTGCCAGCAGCAAGGACACGGAACCTAGGAAGCAGTACTTC. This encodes CASSKDTEPRKQYF.

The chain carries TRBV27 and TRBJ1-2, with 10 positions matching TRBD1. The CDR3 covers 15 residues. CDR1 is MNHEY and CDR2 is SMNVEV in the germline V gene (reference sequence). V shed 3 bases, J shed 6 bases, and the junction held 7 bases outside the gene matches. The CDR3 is CASSLTGGTRDGYTF. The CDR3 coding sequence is TGTGCCAGCAGTTTGACAGGGGGCACCCGGGATGGCTACACCTTC.

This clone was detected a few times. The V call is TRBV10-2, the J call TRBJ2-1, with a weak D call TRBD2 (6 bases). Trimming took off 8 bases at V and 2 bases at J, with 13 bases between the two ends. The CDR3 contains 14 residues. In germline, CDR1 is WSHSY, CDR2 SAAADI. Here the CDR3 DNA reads TGCGCCAGCTGCCGGGACTCGACCTACAATGAGCAGTTCTTC. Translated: CASCRDSTYNEQFF.

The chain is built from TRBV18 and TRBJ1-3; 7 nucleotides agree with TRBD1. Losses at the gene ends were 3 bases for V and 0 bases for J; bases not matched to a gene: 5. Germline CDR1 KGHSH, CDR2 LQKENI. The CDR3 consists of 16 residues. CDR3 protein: CASSPGQPSSGNTIYF. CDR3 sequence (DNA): TGTGCCAGCTCACCGGGACAGCCGAGCTCTGGAAACACCATATATTTT.

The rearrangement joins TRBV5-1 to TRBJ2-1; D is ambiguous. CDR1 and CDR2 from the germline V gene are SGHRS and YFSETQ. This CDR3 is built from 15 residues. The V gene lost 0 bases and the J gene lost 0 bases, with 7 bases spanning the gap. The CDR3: CASSLGPTSYNEQFF. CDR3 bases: TGCGCCAGCAGCTTGGGCCCTACCTCCTACAATGAGCAGTTCTTC.